One and the same sample provided the 11 T cell receptor beta chains below, sequenced in a study of T-cell reconstitution after alpha-beta-depleted transplantation in children. TCRbeta library construction was performed incorporating unique molecular identifiers. TCRdb itself ran the PCR reads through MiXCR, one entry per CDR3 protein. There are roughly 100,000 distinct CDR3 sequences in the sample; about 7.5% occur only once, and around 17% lies in the top ten. The starting material was PBMCs, obtained before TCRalphabeta/CD19-depleted stem cell transplant. These receptors all stem from a boy younger than 10 with acute lymphoblastic leukemia, due to receive a stem cell transplant.

This clonotype has a handful of counts. The rearrangement uses TRBV3-1 and TRBJ2-2, with TRBD1 identical over 7 bases. Unmatched junction bases numbered 6, after V lost 4 bases and J lost 1 base. Germline lookup yields CDR1 LGHDT and CDR2 YNNKEL (reference sequence). This CDR3 region has 16 residues. The CDR3 nucleotides are TGTGCCAGCAGCCCACGGACAGGATTGAACACCGGGGAGCTGTTTTTT. Translating gives CASSPRTGLNTGELFF.

This clonotype was counted many times. The chain has TRBV7-9 and TRBJ2-5; 14 bases agree with TRBD2. Germline V gives CDR1 SEHNR, CDR2 FQNEAQ (reference sequence). CDR3 length: 17 residues. V trimming: 5 bases; J trimming: 0 bases; junction bases outside the gene matches: 5. CDR3: CASSPGLAGAYQETQYF. The CDR3 DNA follows: TGTGCCAGCAGCCCGGGACTAGCGGGGGCGTACCAAGAGACCCAGTACTTC.

This clonotype was seen repeatedly, ten times or more. J is TRBJ1-4 and V is TRBV7-2; possible D gene TRBD1, 6 bases. Trimming removed 0 bases at V and 3 bases at J, with 11 bases between. CDR1 SGHTA and CDR2 FQGNSA come from the germline V gene. The CDR3 contains 16 residues. CDR3 loop: CASSLAGGLANEKLFF. In DNA, the CDR3 is TGTGCCAGCAGCTTAGCGGGGGGGCTAGCTAATGAAAAACTGTTTTTT.

Points on this clonotype: One base away lies a much larger clone, so this may be a sequencing read error. The chain recombines TRBV3-1 with TRBJ2-2, with no clear D. Trimming shortened V by 1 base and J by 5 bases, and 14 bases separated the two germline ends. Germline values: CDR1 LGHDT, CDR2 YNNKEL (reference sequence). The CDR3 is 16 residues long. CDR3 bases: TGTGCCAGCAGCCAAGGCTGTGGGCCGAGGACCGGGGAGCTGTTTTTT. Its protein is CASSQGCGPRTGELFF.

The gene calls are TRBV20-1 and TRBJ1-5, with 7 bases lining up with TRBD1. The germline V gene encodes CDR1 DFQATT and CDR2 SNEGSKA (reference sequence). The V and J ends lost 2 bases and 3 bases, in that order; junction bases with no gene match: 10. The CDR3 is made up of 16 amino acids. The CDR3 region is CSARSPTGTDNQPQHF. Written as DNA, the CDR3 is TGCAGTGCTAGATCCCCGACCGGGACAGACAATCAGCCCCAGCATTTT.

Many counts were recorded for this clonotype. The chain couples TRBV12-3 or TRBV12-4 to TRBJ2-1; D gene uncertain. Trimming removed 0 bases from V and 10 bases from J, with 4 bases in between. This CDR3 has 11 residues. For the CDR3, the DNA is TGTGCCAGCAGTTTAGCCGAAGAGCAGTTCTTC. Its protein product is CASSLAEEQFF.

The table lists this clonotype with a few counts. The chain has TRBV5-1 and TRBJ2-7; 7 bases line up with TRBD2. V lost 2 bases to trimming and J lost 4 bases; unmatched junction nucleotides: 6. CDR1 is SGHRS and CDR2 is YFSETQ in the germline V gene. The CDR3 runs to 14 residues. This CDR3 is CASSLSGASYEQYF. The CDR3 nucleotides read TGCGCCAGCAGCTTAAGCGGGGCTTCTTACGAGCAGTACTTC. Drawing the rest from reference TRBV5-1 and TRBJ2-7, the complete variable domain is KAGVTQTPRYLIKTRGQQVTLSCSPISGHRSVSWYQQTPGQGLQFLFEYFSETQRNKGNFPGRFSGRQFSNSRSEMNVSTLELGDSALYLCASSLSGASYEQYFGPGTRLTVT.

At least ten counts were recorded for this clonotype. V is TRBV6-5 and J is TRBJ1-1; D unresolved. V lost 4 bases and J 0 bases, leaving 9 bases between the germline ends. Germline V gene lookup returns CDR1 MNHEY and CDR2 SVGAGI. This CDR3 is 14 amino acids long. Written as DNA, the CDR3 is TGTGCCAGCAGTTCGGAACAGATGAACACTGAAGCTTTCTTT. This codes for CASSSEQMNTEAFF.

This clonotype was counted at least ten times. The chain links TRBV5-1 to TRBJ2-7, with no clear D. In germline, CDR1 is SGHRS, CDR2 YFSETQ. The CDR3 sequence is 12 residues long. Trimming cost V 4 bases and J 7 bases, with 12 bases left between them. CDR3 DNA: TGCGCCAGCAGCGTAAGCCGTGAAGAGCAGTACTTC. It yields the protein CASSVSREEQYF.

As concerns this clonotype: With a much larger clone just one base away, this may be a read error. The chain is built from TRBV5-1 and TRBJ2-1, with TRBD2 matching over 9 bases. Germline V gene lookup returns CDR1 SGHRS and CDR2 YFSETQ. CDR3 size: 15 residues. For the CDR3, the DNA is TGCTCCAGCAGCTTGTACGCGGGGGGGCAAAATGAGCAGTTCTTC. It specifies CSSSLYAGGQNEQFF.

V usage is TRBV5-1 and J usage is TRBJ2-4; a weak D match, TRBD2 (6 bases). The germline gives CDR1 SGHRS, CDR2 YFSETQ. V was pared by 4 bases and J by 8 bases, with 16 bases between. This CDR3 has 14 amino acids. This CDR3 is CASSVGGATDIQYF. In DNA form, the CDR3 reads TGCGCCAGCAGCGTCGGCGGGGCGACGGACATTCAGTACTTC.